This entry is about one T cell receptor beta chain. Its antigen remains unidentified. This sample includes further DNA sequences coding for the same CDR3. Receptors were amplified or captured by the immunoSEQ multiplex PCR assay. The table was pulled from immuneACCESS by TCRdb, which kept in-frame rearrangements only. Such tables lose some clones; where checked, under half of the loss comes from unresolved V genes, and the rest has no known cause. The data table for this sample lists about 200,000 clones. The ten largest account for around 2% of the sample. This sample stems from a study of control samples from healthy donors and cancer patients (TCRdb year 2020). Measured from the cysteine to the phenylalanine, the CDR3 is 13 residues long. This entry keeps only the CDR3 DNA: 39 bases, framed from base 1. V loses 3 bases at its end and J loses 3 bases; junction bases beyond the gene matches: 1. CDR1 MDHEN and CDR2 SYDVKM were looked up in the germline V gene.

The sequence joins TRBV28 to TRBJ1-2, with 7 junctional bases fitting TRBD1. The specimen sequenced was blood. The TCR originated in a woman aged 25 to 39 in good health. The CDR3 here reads CASSLTGHYGYTF. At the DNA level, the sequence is TGTGCCAGCAGTTTGACAGGGCACTATGGCTACACCTTC.